Listed below are T cell receptor beta chains from one sample, sequenced in a study of regulatory T cells in long-lasting Graves disease. TCRdb recomputed calls from the multiplex PCR reads with MiXCR, one row per CDR3 protein. This sample has roughly 440,000 distinct CDR3 sequences, with over 15% found just once. These same records also appear under a second study, on T cells in Graves' hyperthyroidism and ophthalmopathy.

The sequences come from peripheral blood mononuclear cells (PBMCs), collected at new diagnosis, from a patient treated with antithyroid drugs. The receptor source for this set is a woman between 18 and 29 years old with Graves disease. Both conserved end residues are part of each CDR3. The D gene is left open where the match is weak. The size field is filled for only some rows; it gives once, few, many or a size class.

>TRBV4-2|NA|TRBD2|TRBJ2-1
CASSQDQGTSGYNEQFF
TGTGCCAGCAGCCAAGATCAGGGGACTAGCGGTTACAATGAGCAGTTCTTC
>TRBV7-9|many|NA|TRBJ1-5
CASSQPNQPQHF
TGTGCCAGCAGCCAACCGAATCAGCCCCAGCATTTT
>TRBV6-1|many|NA|TRBJ2-7
CASRVRGGVPSYEQYF
TGTGCCAGCAGAGTTAGGGGGGGGGTCCCTTCCTACGAGCAGTACTTC
>TRBV27|NA|NA|TRBJ2-2
CASSSLAPGELFF
TGTGCCAGCAGTTCACTAGCCCCCGGGGAGCTGTTTTTT
>TRBV5-4|few|NA|TRBJ2-7
CASSFIGFSHEQYF
TGTGCCAGCAGCTTTATTGGCTTTTCCCACGAGCAGTACTTC
>TRBV3-1|many|TRBD1|TRBJ1-2
CASSHRGQGSGYTF
TGTGCCAGCAGCCACCGGGGACAGGGCTCTGGCTACACCTTC
>TRBV2|many|NA|TRBJ1-2
CASSEVGKNYGYTF
TGTGCCAGCAGTGAAGTCGGAAAGAACTATGGCTACACCTTC
>TRBV27|many|TRBD2|TRBJ2-1
CASSKRLAGAASEQFF
TGTGCCAGCAGTAAAAGACTAGCGGGAGCTGCTAGTGAGCAGTTCTTC
>TRBV20-1|many|TRBD2|TRBJ2-5
CSANTRGGETQYF
TGCAGTGCCAACACCCGGGGGGGGGAGACCCAGTACTTC
>TRBV6-1|few|TRBD2|TRBJ2-2
CASSQEGLANTGELFF
TGTGCCAGCAGTCAGGAGGGACTAGCGAACACCGGGGAGCTGTTTTTT
>TRBV20-1|NA|NA|TRBJ2-5
CSARDSRTPQETQYF
TGCAGTGCTAGAGATAGTAGGACACCGCAAGAGACCCAGTACTTC
>TRBV14|NA|TRBD2|TRBJ2-3
CASSHTTSGSYTQYF
TGTGCCAGCAGCCATACGACTAGCGGGAGTTATACGCAGTATTTT
>TRBV6-1|few|NA|TRBJ1-1
CASSDGAEAFF
TGTGCCAGCAGTGATGGAGCCGAAGCTTTCTTT
>TRBV28|few|TRBD1|TRBJ2-7
CASRSTGTGGYEQYF
TGTGCCAGCAGATCTACCGGGACAGGGGGCTACGAGCAGTACTTC
>TRBV28|many|TRBD2|TRBJ2-5
CASSRNSGRAETQYF
TGTGCCAGCAGTCGCAACAGCGGGAGGGCTGAGACCCAGTACTTC
>TRBV28|many|NA|TRBJ1-2
CASSLSPKDGYTF
TGTGCCAGCAGTTTAAGTCCTAAGGATGGCTACACCTTC
>TRBV28|many|NA|TRBJ1-1
CASSVNTEAFF
TGTGCCAGCTCAGTGAACACTGAAGCTTTCTTT
>TRBV27|many|NA|TRBJ2-5
CASSLWGGQHRETQYF
TGTGCCAGCAGTTTATGGGGCGGGCAACATCGAGAGACCCAGTACTTC
>TRBV11-2|few|TRBD2|TRBJ2-3
CASFAGVGSTDTQYF
TGTGCCAGCTTTGCGGGAGTGGGTAGCACAGATACGCAGTATTTT
>TRBV3-1|many|NA|TRBJ1-1
CASSQKGANTEAFF
TGTGCCAGCAGCCAGAAAGGAGCGAACACTGAAGCTTTCTTT
>TRBV7-9|few|TRBD1|TRBJ1-1
CASSWEQGVNTEAFF
TGTGCCAGCAGCTGGGAACAGGGGGTTAACACTGAAGCTTTCTTT
>TRBV12-3/TRBV12-4|NA|NA|TRBJ2-1
CAIPLRTPGPKNEQFF
TGTGCCATCCCGCTACGTACACCGGGACCGAAAAATGAGCAGTTCTTC
>TRBV24-1|many|NA|TRBJ1-5
CATMVIPPINQPQHF
TGTGCCACCATGGTCATCCCCCCGATCAATCAGCCCCAGCATTTT
>TRBV10-3|NA|TRBD1|TRBJ1-1
CAISEGQGMSTEAFF
TGTGCCATCAGTGAGGGACAGGGTATGAGCACTGAAGCTTTCTTT
>TRBV11-2|NA|NA|TRBJ2-5
CASRRQPQETQYF
TGTGCCAGTAGAAGACAGCCCCAAGAGACCCAGTACTTC
>TRBV2|many|TRBD1|TRBJ2-3
CASRPGTGEADTQYF
TGTGCCAGCAGGCCCGGGACAGGCGAGGCAGATACGCAGTATTTT
>TRBV20-1|NA|TRBD1|TRBJ2-6
CSASEDRAGANVLTF
TGCAGTGCTAGCGAAGACAGGGCCGGGGCCAACGTCCTGACTTTC
>TRBV2|few|NA|TRBJ1-4
CASNQGGEKLFF
TGTGCCAGCAACCAGGGAGGTGAAAAACTGTTTTTT
>TRBV7-6|many|NA|TRBJ2-7
CASSLIANGDEQYF
TGTGCCAGCAGCTTAATTGCAAATGGGGACGAGCAGTACTTC
>TRBV15|NA|NA|TRBJ1-3
CATRDGGRAPSGNTIYF
TGTGCCACCAGAGATGGGGGCAGGGCCCCCTCTGGAAACACCATATATTTT
>TRBV28|many|NA|TRBJ2-2
CASSFGDLQTGELFF
TGTGCCAGCAGTTTTGGGGATTTACAGACCGGGGAGCTGTTTTTT
>TRBV28|once|NA|TRBJ1-5
CASSFAGYSNQPQHF
TGTGCCAGCAGTTTTGCAGGGTATAGCAATCAGCCCCAGCATTTT
>TRBV30|many|NA|TRBJ2-1
CAWSGLSGDEQFF
TGTGCCTGGAGTGGTCTATCCGGGGATGAGCAGTTCTTC
>TRBV3-1|many|NA|TRBJ1-1
CASSQGLGFGTEAFF
TGTGCCAGCAGCCAAGGGTTAGGTTTTGGCACTGAAGCTTTCTTT
>TRBV29-1|few|NA|TRBJ2-2
CSVAFGNTGELFF
TGCAGCGTTGCTTTTGGGAACACCGGGGAGCTGTTTTTT
>TRBV15|NA|TRBD2|TRBJ2-6
CATSRHGLAGVGGANVLTF
TGTGCCACCAGCAGACACGGACTAGCGGGAGTGGGGGGGGCCAACGTCCTGACTTTC
>TRBV20-1|many|TRBD2|TRBJ2-5
CSATTSGRAKETQYF
TGCAGTGCTACTACTAGCGGGAGGGCCAAAGAGACCCAGTACTTC
>TRBV27|NA|NA|TRBJ2-1
CASRPDLGNEQFF
TGTGCCAGCAGACCTGACTTGGGGAATGAGCAGTTCTTC
>TRBV3-1|NA|TRBD1|TRBJ1-5
CASSYTPGQGNNQPQHF
TGTGCCAGCAGTTATACACCTGGACAGGGGAACAATCAGCCCCAGCATTTT
>TRBV2|NA|TRBD2|TRBJ2-7
CASRPGLAGGPKGGQYF
TGTGCCAGCAGACCGGGACTAGCGGGAGGGCCAAAGGGGGGGCAGTACTTC
>TRBV2|NA|TRBD1|TRBJ2-7
CARGTGPYNEQYF
TGTGCCAGAGGGACAGGGCCCTACAATGAGCAGTACTTC
>TRBV19|NA|TRBD1|TRBJ1-5
CASDAGGNQPQHF
TGTGCCAGTGATGCAGGGGGGAATCAGCCCCAGCATTTT
>TRBV12-3/TRBV12-4|few|NA|TRBJ2-5
CASSLFLRIGNEETQYF
TGTGCCAGCAGTTTATTTTTAAGGATCGGGAACGAGGAGACCCAGTACTTC